The clone carrying this T cell receptor (beta chain) has more than one count but fewer than ten. Its antigen remains unknown. The sample belongs to a study of CD8 T cells in ankylosing spondylitis. The CDR3 is 17 residues long. The V end was cut by 5 bases, the J end by 3 bases, with 19 bases between. Per the germline V gene, CDR1 is KGHDR and CDR2 is SFDVKD. Study-wide results and caveats: Clones that were linked to disease were CD8+ and were relatively rare in peripheral blood. According to the report, clones linked to the disease were significantly enriched in matched synovial fluid samples taken from ankylosing spondylitis patients. Ankylosing spondylitis blood seemed to carry a telltale TCR beta motif made of several highly homologous variants. Past studies reported some motif variants in reactive arthritis synovial fluid and blood.

With molecular barcodes, quantitative 5'-RACE was used to make the TCR beta libraries. TCRdb reanalysed the 5' RACE reads using MiXCR and keeps one entry per CDR3 protein. Of fewer than 400,000 distinct CDR3 sequences listed, 6.5% to 10% are singletons. The receptor was isolated from a male donor with ankylosing spondylitis. The source material was blood, either unsorted or a sorted T cell fraction (not recorded which). This chain uses TRBV24-1 with TRBJ2-1, with a possible D match to TRBD2 (5 bases). The DNA for the CDR3 is TGTGCCACCAGTGGCTTTCCGGGTAGGGCGGGCTACAATGAGCAGTTCTTC. This encodes CATSGFPGRAGYNEQFF.